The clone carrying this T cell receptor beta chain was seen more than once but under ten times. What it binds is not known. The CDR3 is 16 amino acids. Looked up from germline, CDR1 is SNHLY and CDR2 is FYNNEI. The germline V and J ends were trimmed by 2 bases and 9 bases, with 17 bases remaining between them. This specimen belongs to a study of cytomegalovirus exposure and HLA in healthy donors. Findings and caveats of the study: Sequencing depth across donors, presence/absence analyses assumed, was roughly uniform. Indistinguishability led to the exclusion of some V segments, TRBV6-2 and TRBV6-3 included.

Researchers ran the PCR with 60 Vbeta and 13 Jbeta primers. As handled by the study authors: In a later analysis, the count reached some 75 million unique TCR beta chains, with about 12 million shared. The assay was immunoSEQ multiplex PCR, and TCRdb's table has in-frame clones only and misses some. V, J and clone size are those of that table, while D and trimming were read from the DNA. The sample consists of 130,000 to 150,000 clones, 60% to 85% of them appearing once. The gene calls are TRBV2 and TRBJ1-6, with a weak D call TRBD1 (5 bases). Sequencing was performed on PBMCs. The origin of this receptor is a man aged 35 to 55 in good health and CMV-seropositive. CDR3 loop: CASSEFRGQGGSPLHF. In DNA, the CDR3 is TGTGCCAGCAGTGAATTTAGGGGCCAGGGTGGTTCACCCCTCCACTTT.